One sample yielded the 24 T cell receptor beta chains listed below, sequenced in a study of T cells in Graves' hyperthyroidism and ophthalmopathy. TCR beta CDR3 sequences were amplified from RNA transcripts. The HTBI primer set served for first-round RT-PCR of the TCR CDR3. Each CDR3 protein is one row after TCRdb ran MiXCR on the multiplex PCR reads. This sample has fewer than 750,000 distinct CDR3 sequences; under 60% occur once, and the top ten carry more than 7%. The specimen sequenced was peripheral blood or thyroid tissue (not recorded which). These receptors all stem from a woman under 30 with Graves' hyperthyroidism.

The chain combines TRBV5-6 with TRBJ2-7; 10 bases are shared with TRBD1. The J segment lost 7 bases and the V segment lost 6 bases, leaving 4 bases of the junction unmatched. CDR1 SGHDT and CDR2 YYEEEE come from the germline V gene. This CDR3 region has 12 residues. CDR3: CASTGTGEEQYF. The CDR3 bases are TGTGCCAGCACCGGGACAGGGGAGGAGCAGTACTTC.

This chain joins TRBV9 and TRBJ1-4, with unresolved D. The CDR3 runs to 12 residues. Germline-derived CDR1 and CDR2 are SGDLS and YYNGEE. V lost 0 bases to trimming and J lost 10 bases, with 7 bases between them. This chain's CDR3 is CASSVAEGKLFF. The CDR3 coding sequence is TGTGCCAGCAGCGTAGCTGAGGGAAAACTGTTTTTT.

This clonotype was observed many times. J is TRBJ2-7 and V is TRBV19; D not certain. V lost 4 bases, J lost 2 bases, and 15 bases lay in between. Looked up from germline, CDR1 is LNHDA and CDR2 is SQIVND (reference sequence). There are 15 residues in the CDR3. The CDR3 DNA is TGTGCCAGTAGTACCCGGGTGGACGGTGCCTACGAGCAGTACTTC. This translates into CASSTRVDGAYEQYF.

The chain employs TRBV7-6 and TRBJ1-6; 7 nucleotides match TRBD1. The CDR3 has 14 residues. CDR1 and CDR2 from the germline V gene are SGHVS and FNYEAQ. The ends lost 5 bases at V and 10 bases at J; junction bases unmatched: 8. CDR3 residues: CASSRGDSLSPLHF. DNA of the CDR3: TGTGCCAGCAGCAGGGGGGACAGTTTGTCACCCCTCCACTTT.

This clonotype was counted many times. The rearrangement joins TRBV20-1 to TRBJ1-1, with D uncertain. V lost 0 bases to trimming and J lost 8 bases, with 10 bases between them. Germline loops: CDR1 DFQATT, CDR2 SNEGSKA (reference sequence). The CDR3 has 12 residues. CDR3 DNA sequence: TGCAGTGCTAGAGATCTAAGGGAAGAAGCTTTCTTT. This encodes CSARDLREEAFF.

This clonotype was detected ten times or more. V usage is TRBV20-1 and J usage is TRBJ2-7; the D gene is possibly TRBD2 (5 bases). Trimming removed 6 bases at V and 3 bases at J, with 24 bases between. In germline, CDR1 is DFQATT, CDR2 SNEGSKA (reference sequence). This CDR3 is 16 amino acids long. Here the CDR3 reads CSARSPAEPLFYEQYF. The CDR3 DNA is TGCAGTGCCCGCTCCCCAGCGGAGCCACTGTTCTACGAGCAGTACTTC.

V gene TRBV24-1 combines with J gene TRBJ2-7; maybe TRBD1 (5 bases). CDR3 length: 14 residues. V lost 4 bases and J 4 bases, leaving 13 bases between the germline ends. CDR1 is KGHDR and CDR2 is SFDVKD in the germline V gene. The CDR3, as DNA: TGTGCCACCAGTGACGGCAGGGTGCCTTACGAGCAGTACTTC. This codes for CATSDGRVPYEQYF.

This chain links TRBV18 with TRBJ1-2, with D maybe TRBD1 (5 bases). Trimming removed 2 bases from V and 1 base from J, with 8 bases in between. This CDR3 contains 14 residues. Germline assignment: CDR1 KGHSH and CDR2 LQKENI. The CDR3 is CASSPSDSNYGYTF. The CDR3 coding sequence is TGTGCCAGCTCACCAAGCGACAGTAACTATGGCTACACCTTC.

This clonotype was detected many times. The V gene is TRBV12-3 or TRBV12-4, the J gene TRBJ2-7; 7 bases agree with TRBD2. The J segment lost 4 bases and the V segment lost 6 bases, leaving 9 bases of the junction unmatched. The CDR3 consists of 14 residues. The CDR3 DNA follows: TGTGCCAGCAGCCGTAGTGGGACTACATACGAGCAGTACTTC. Encoded protein: CASSRSGTTYEQYF.

This clonotype was seen many times. The chain links TRBV6-2 or TRBV6-3 to TRBJ1-2; D not certain. V lost 7 bases and J lost 0, with 6 bases in between. The CDR3 totals 12 residues. The germline CDR1 and CDR2 sequences are MNHEY and SVGEGT. CDR3 amino acids: CASKTTNYGYTF. CDR3 coding DNA: TGTGCCAGCAAGACAACTAACTATGGCTACACCTTC.

Turning to this clonotype: At one of its ends the junction is not consistent with the germline gene, which may arise from a read error. The chain has TRBV24-1 and TRBJ2-7, with TRBD2 identical over 10 bases. The germline V gene has CDR1 KGHDR and CDR2 SFDVKD. This CDR3 comprises 15 residues. CDR3 protein: CAASDWPSGSSEQYF. Written as DNA, the CDR3 is TGTGCCGCCAGTGATTGGCCTAGCGGGAGCTCCGAGCAGTACTTC.

This clonotype was detected many times. The chain recombines TRBV20-1 with TRBJ1-5; no clear D. The CDR3 covers 10 residues. Trimming shortened V by 5 bases and J by 9 bases, and 8 bases separated the two germline ends. The germline V gene encodes CDR1 DFQATT and CDR2 SNEGSKA (reference sequence). The CDR3 sequence is CSAGEGPQHF. CDR3 nucleotides: TGCAGTGCTGGGGAGGGGCCCCAGCATTTT.

This clonotype was seen many times. The chain combines TRBV10-3 with TRBJ2-2, with 9 bases fitting TRBD1. V trimming: 3 bases; J trimming: 5 bases; junction bases outside the gene matches: 10. Per germline, CDR1 ENHRY and CDR2 SYGVKD. There are 17 residues in the CDR3. As DNA, the CDR3 is TGTGCCATCAGTGACGGGACAGGGATGTTTGGAACCGGGGAGCTGTTTTTT. Residues: CAISDGTGMFGTGELFF.

The CDR3 nucleotides are TGCAGTGCTAGAGTTCCGGGGGACACTGAAGCTTTCTTT. This sequence encodes CSARVPGDTEAFF. V and J are TRBV20-1 and TRBJ1-1, with D possibly matching TRBD1 (5 bases). In germline, CDR1 is DFQATT, CDR2 SNEGSKA (reference sequence). The length of the CDR3 is 13 residues. Trimming removed 1 base at V and 3 bases at J, with 9 bases between.

As to this clonotype: The junction does not match germline at one end; this may be a read error. The chain has TRBV7-9 and TRBJ1-2; TRBD1 aligns across 7 bases. Germline CDR1 and CDR2: SEHNR and FQNEAQ (reference sequence). This CDR3 has 12 amino acids. The CDR3 bases are TGTGCCAGCAGTGAAGAGGGGGCGGGCTATGGCTTC. This codes for CASSEEGAGYGF.

This clonotype has only one observation. The chain is built from TRBV7-2 and TRBJ2-5, with D possibly being TRBD1 (5 bases). Trimming pared 1 base from V and 9 bases from J, leaving 12 bases between. Germline V CDR1 and CDR2: SGHTA, FQGNSA. This CDR3 has 13 residues. The CDR3 here is CASSLERGQPQYF. As DNA, the CDR3 is TGTGCCAGCAGCTTAGAAAGGGGCCAGCCCCAGTACTTC. The full variable domain, its missing parts supplied by reference TRBV7-2 and TRBJ2-5, is GAGVSQSPSNKVTEKGKDVELRCDPISGHTALYWYRQSLGQGLEFLIYFQGNSAPDKSGLPSDRFSAERTGGSVSTLTIQRTQQEDSAVYLCASSLERGQPQYFGPGTRLLVL.

This clonotype appeared many times. The gene calls are TRBV9 and TRBJ2-7; TRBD2 aligns across 10 bases. The germline V gene has CDR1 SGDLS and CDR2 YYNGEE. This CDR3 comprises 16 residues. J lost 4 bases, V lost 2 bases, and 9 bases had no gene match. CDR3 sequence: CASSVGLAGGIYEQYF. DNA for the CDR3: TGTGCCAGCAGCGTTGGTTTAGCGGGAGGAATTTACGAGCAGTACTTC.

The genes are TRBV7-2 and TRBJ2-5; 9 nucleotides match TRBD1. Germline CDR1 and CDR2: SGHTA and FQGNSA. The CDR3 is made up of 16 amino acids. With V trimmed by 3 bases and J by 5 bases, 10 bases remained unmatched. CDR3 DNA sequence: TGTGCCAGCAGCTTTGGCGGACAGGGGTGGATGGAGACCCAGTACTTC. It is translated as CASSFGGQGWMETQYF. The full variable domain, its missing parts supplied by reference TRBV7-2 and TRBJ2-5, is GAGVSQSPSNKVTEKGKDVELRCDPISGHTALYWYRQSLGQGLEFLIYFQGNSAPDKSGLPSDRFSAERTGGSVSTLTIQRTQQEDSAVYLCASSFGGQGWMETQYFGPGTRLLVL.

This clonotype was detected ten times or more. The rearrangement joins TRBV4-3 to TRBJ2-6; a weak D match, TRBD2 (5 bases). The CDR3 covers 16 residues. V shed 0 bases and J shed 0 bases, with 6 bases lying between them. The V gene's germline CDR1 is LGHNA and CDR2 YSLEER. DNA of the CDR3: TGCGCCAGCAGCCAAGATCGGGGCTCTGGGGCCAACGTCCTGACTTTC. Residues: CASSQDRGSGANVLTF.

The chain recombines TRBV10-3 with TRBJ2-7; TRBD2 matches at 7 bases. TRBJ2-1 explains the end of the DNA better; the J call may be wrong. This CDR3 contains 13 residues. CDR1 and CDR2 (germline): ENHRY, SYGVKD. CDR3 coding DNA: TGTGCCATTGGGACTAATTCAATCAATGAGCAGTTCTTC. It specifies CAIGTNSINEQFF.

The gene calls are TRBV12-3 or TRBV12-4 and TRBJ2-3; 11 bases fit TRBD2. J lost 4 bases, V lost 5 bases, and 5 bases had no gene match. This CDR3 region has 15 residues. Here the CDR3 DNA reads TGTGCCAGCAGTGATAGCGGGAGGGCCGCAGATACGCAGTATTTT. It specifies CASSDSGRAADTQYF.

As regards this clonotype: A much larger clone differs by one base, so this may be a read error. The CDR3 protein is CANRTGYNQPQHF. The CDR3 bases are TGTGCCAACAGGACAGGGTACAATCAGCCCCAGCATTTT. V gene TRBV6-5 combines with J gene TRBJ1-5, with 8 bases identical to TRBD1. J gave up 3 bases and V 10 bases, and 5 bases lay outside the gene matches. This CDR3 spans 13 amino acids. Germline CDR1 reads MNHEY; CDR2 reads SVGAGI.

This clonotype has only a few counts. V gene TRBV6-2 or TRBV6-3 combines with J gene TRBJ2-7; D perhaps matches TRBD1 (5 bases). Germline V gene sequence: CDR1 MNHEY, CDR2 SVGEGT. Trimming removed 8 bases from V and 6 bases from J, with 14 bases in between. The CDR3 length is 12 residues. CDR3 bases: TGTGCCAGCTGGGGCTCGTTGGCCGAGCAGTACTTC. Amino acids: CASWGSLAEQYF.

The chain has TRBV5-1 and TRBJ2-7, with TRBD2 matching over 10 bases. This CDR3 has 15 amino acids. Per germline, CDR1 SGHRS and CDR2 YFSETQ. V dropped 6 bases and J dropped 7; count of bases not matched to a gene: 13. For the CDR3, the DNA is TGCGCCAGCAACGGGGGCAGCGGGAGGGTCAATGAGCAGTACTTC. Amino acid sequence: CASNGGSGRVNEQYF. The whole variable domain, remainder taken from reference TRBV5-1 and TRBJ2-7, is KAGVTQTPRYLIKTRGQQVTLSCSPISGHRSVSWYQQTPGQGLQFLFEYFSETQRNKGNFPGRFSGRQFSNSRSEMNVSTLELGDSALYLCASNGGSGRVNEQYFGPGTRLTVT.